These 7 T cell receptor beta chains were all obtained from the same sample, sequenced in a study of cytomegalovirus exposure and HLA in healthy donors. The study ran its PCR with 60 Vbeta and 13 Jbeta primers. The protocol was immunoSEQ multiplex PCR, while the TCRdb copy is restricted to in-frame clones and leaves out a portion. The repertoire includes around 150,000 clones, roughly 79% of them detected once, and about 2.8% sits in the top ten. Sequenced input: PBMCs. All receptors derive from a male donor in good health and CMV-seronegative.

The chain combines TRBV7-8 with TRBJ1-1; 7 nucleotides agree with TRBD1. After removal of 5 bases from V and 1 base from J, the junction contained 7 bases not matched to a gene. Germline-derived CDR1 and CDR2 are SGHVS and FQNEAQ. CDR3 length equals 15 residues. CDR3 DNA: TGTGCCAGCAGCATCCGCGAGGGGGCGAACACTGAAGCTTTCTTT. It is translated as CASSIREGANTEAFF.

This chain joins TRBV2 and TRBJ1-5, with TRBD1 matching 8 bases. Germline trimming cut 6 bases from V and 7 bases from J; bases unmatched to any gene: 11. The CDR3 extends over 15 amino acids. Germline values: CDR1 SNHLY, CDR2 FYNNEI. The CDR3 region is CASSGEGRGQQPQHF. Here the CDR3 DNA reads TGTGCCAGCAGCGGGGAGGGCAGGGGGCAACAGCCCCAGCATTTT.

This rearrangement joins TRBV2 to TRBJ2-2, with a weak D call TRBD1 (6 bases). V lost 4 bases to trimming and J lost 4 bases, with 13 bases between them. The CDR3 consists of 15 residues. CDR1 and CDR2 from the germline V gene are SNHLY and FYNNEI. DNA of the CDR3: TGTGCCAGCAGTGCTGTACAGGGTATCACCGGGGAGCTGTTTTTT. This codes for CASSAVQGITGELFF.

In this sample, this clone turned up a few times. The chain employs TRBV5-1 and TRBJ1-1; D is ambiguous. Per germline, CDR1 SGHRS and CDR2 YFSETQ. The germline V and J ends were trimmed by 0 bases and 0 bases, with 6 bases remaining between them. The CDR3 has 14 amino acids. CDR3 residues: CASSLDTLNTEAFF. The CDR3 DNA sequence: TGCGCCAGCAGCTTGGACACGTTGAACACTGAAGCTTTCTTT.

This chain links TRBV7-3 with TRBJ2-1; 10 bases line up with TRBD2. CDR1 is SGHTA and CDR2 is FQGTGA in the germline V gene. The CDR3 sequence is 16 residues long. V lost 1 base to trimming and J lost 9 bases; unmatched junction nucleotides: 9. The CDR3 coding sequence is TGTGCCAGCAGCTTAAGCAGTCTAGCGGGAGTCGGTGAGCAGTTCTTC. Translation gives CASSLSSLAGVGEQFF.

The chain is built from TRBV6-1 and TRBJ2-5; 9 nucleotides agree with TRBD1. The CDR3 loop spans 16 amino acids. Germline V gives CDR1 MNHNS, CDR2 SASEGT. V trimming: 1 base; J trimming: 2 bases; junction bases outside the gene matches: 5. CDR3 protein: CASSEDVGQGQETQYF. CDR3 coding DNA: TGTGCCAGCAGTGAAGATGTGGGACAGGGACAAGAGACCCAGTACTTC.

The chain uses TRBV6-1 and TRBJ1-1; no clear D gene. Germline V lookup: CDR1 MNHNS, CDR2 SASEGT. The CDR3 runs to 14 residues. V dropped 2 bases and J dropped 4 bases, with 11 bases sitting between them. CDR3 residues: CASSERRRATEAFF. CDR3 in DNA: TGTGCCAGCAGTGAAAGACGGCGGGCCACTGAAGCTTTCTTT.